The clone carrying this T cell receptor (beta chain) was observed a handful of times. The antigen is unknown. Germline CDR1 reads SGHTA; CDR2 reads FQGNSA. V was clipped by 1 base and J by 6 bases, with 13 bases between them. This CDR3 is 15 amino acids long. The entry originates in a study of T cells in localized non-small cell lung cancer. Points from the study as a whole: Researchers found a median approximately 57 of the top 100 tumor clones in adjacent lung.

Sequencing used immunoSEQ multiplex PCR; TCRdb keeps in-frame clones, though not all of them. The repertoire holds about 53,000 clones, with 65% to 85% as singletons. The sequence was obtained from a man aged 35 to 69 with stage III lung adenocarcinoma. J is TRBJ1-5 and V is TRBV7-2; D gene uncertain. The material sequenced was peripheral blood mononuclear cells, taken before any cancer treatment. The CDR3 loop is CASSLEAGRGQPQHF. As DNA, the CDR3 is TGTGCCAGCAGCTTAGAGGCAGGCCGAGGTCAGCCCCAGCATTTT.